This TCR beta chain was recovered during a study of cytomegalovirus exposure and HLA in healthy donors. Across the study: Findings of an earlier analysis included about 100 million unique TCR beta sequences from around 180 million T cells.

The V end lost 4 bases, the J end lost 4 bases, and 12 bases lay between the germline ends. This CDR3 has 14 amino acids. CDR1 and CDR2 (germline): SGHRS, YFSETQ. PCR employed 60 Vbeta and 13 Jbeta primers. Here immunoSEQ multiplex PCR was the method, and the copy in TCRdb shows in-frame clones only, minus some. The sample has some 200,000 clones. Sequenced material: PBMCs. The gene calls are TRBV5-1 and TRBJ2-1, with TRBD1 as a possible D gene (6 bases). The clonotype comes from a boy between 10 and 17 years old in good health and CMV-seronegative. CDR3 in amino acids: CASSAGDRYNEQFF. In DNA, the CDR3 is TGCGCCAGCAGCGCAGGGGATCGATACAATGAGCAGTTCTTC.